The sequence of this T cell receptor (beta chain) was determined in a study of T cell responses to AZD1222 COVID-19 vaccine. Whole-study findings and limits: Only after the peak T cell response were repertoires sampled. Donors in the cohort were predominantly white British and more often female, and clonal diversity was possibly underestimated. Two AZD1222 doses significantly raised spike-specific TCR breadth and depth over controls. Only 5 or 6 individuals given AZD1222 were seropositive at baseline.

As for this clone: Its antigen remains unidentified.

Clones were sequenced by immunoSEQ multiplex PCR, and TCRdb holds only the in-frame ones, with some missing. The sample lists over 150,000 clones, about 83% occurring once. This CDR3 contains 11 residues. Between the trimmed V and J ends, which lost 2 bases and 2 bases, there was a span of 1 base. CDR1 and CDR2 from the germline V gene are SGHAT and FQNNGV. The rearrangement links TRBV11-2 to TRBJ2-7; D gene unclear. Source: peripheral blood, taken 28 days after the second AZD1222 dose. The sequence was collected from an adult who received the AZD1222 COVID-19 vaccine. CDR3 amino acids: CASSLTYEQYF. Here the CDR3 DNA reads TGTGCCAGCAGCTTAACCTACGAGCAGTACTTC.